This TCR beta chain was sequenced in a study of blood T cell repertoires in COVID-19 (dated by TCRdb to the early 2020s). Regarding the complete study: The collaborator samples originated in the United States, Italy and Spain and spanned the acute and convalescent phases of COVID-19. The prospective study material was composed of cDNA or gDNA derived from T cells, B-cell-depleted T cells, or PBMCs. The dataset comprised deeply sampled blood TCRbeta repertoires from subjects exposed to, actively infected with, or recovered from COVID-19. The repertoires were released in a freely available public database meant as a resource for research on the immune response to SARS-CoV-2. The samples were drawn from two sources: the first 160 participants of the ongoing ImmuneRACE study, and 1,000 to 1,500 subjects contributed by 6 global collaborators. Sample metadata almost always included a de-identified subject ID, COVID-19 status, age in years and sex. Where available, HLA class I and class II types were obtained from metadata supplied by the sample provider rather than from assay-based typing.

TCRbeta CDR3 regions were amplified from genomic DNA using the immunoSEQ Assay, a bias-controlled multiplex PCR. In the source study's methods: Nucleated cell counts per sample were estimated from amplification of reference gene primers within the assay. Sequence reads were collapsed and filtered to measure the absolute abundance of every unique TCRbeta CDR3 rearrangement. For each sample, productive Simpson clonality was calculated as the square root of Simpson's diversity index over productive rearrangements. TCRdb obtained this table from immuneACCESS and retained in-frame rearrangements with V and J assigned. These tables miss some clones; where compared with another copy, unresolved V genes account for less than half of the shortfall, and the remainder is unexplained. V and J calls and clone size are as listed in that table; D and trimming were resolved from the DNA. This sample holds roughly 160,000 clones; less than 85% were observed only once. Approximately 12% of the sample is taken by the ten largest.

Enrolling through a virtual design, the prospective study's participants ranged in age from roughly 18 to 89 years and lived across roughly 23 United States geographic areas. To assign participants to cohorts, the prospective study relied on clinical history that participants themselves reported in a screening survey and a study questionnaire. For ImmuneRACE Cohort 3, a participant was defined as recovered based on two consecutive negative NP/OP PCR tests, clearance by a healthcare professional, or resolution of symptoms. In the prospective study, mobile phlebotomists collected whole blood, serum and a nasopharyngeal or oropharyngeal swab from each participant. Over an approximately 2-month period, participants in the prospective study had the option of providing additional blood draws and questionnaires. Before DNA extraction, prospective study blood samples were shipped either frozen or at room temperature.

Including cysteine and phenylalanine, the CDR3 has 14 amino acids. The sequence is cut down to CDR3 DNA, 42 bases in frame from base 1. V is cut by 0 bases and J by 5 bases, and the space between the germline ends is 10 bases. CDR1 and CDR2 (SNHLY, FYNNEI) derive from the germline V gene. This clone was observed a handful of times. Its recognized antigen is unknown. Nothing much larger sits one base from this clone, and base qualities are not available. The paper as a whole reports these results and caveats: How much clinical and demographic metadata was included differed by source and by participant, and the metadata was provided uncurated.

This clonotype was obtained from a middle-aged man who had recovered from COVID-19. This chain is built from TRBV2 and TRBJ1-2; too little of a D gene remains to name it. Sequencing was performed on PBMCs or T cells enriched from blood (not recorded which). CDR3 reads: CASSEALEYYGYTF. The sequenced DNA is TGTGCCAGCAGTGAAGCGCTTGAGTATTATGGCTACACCTTC.